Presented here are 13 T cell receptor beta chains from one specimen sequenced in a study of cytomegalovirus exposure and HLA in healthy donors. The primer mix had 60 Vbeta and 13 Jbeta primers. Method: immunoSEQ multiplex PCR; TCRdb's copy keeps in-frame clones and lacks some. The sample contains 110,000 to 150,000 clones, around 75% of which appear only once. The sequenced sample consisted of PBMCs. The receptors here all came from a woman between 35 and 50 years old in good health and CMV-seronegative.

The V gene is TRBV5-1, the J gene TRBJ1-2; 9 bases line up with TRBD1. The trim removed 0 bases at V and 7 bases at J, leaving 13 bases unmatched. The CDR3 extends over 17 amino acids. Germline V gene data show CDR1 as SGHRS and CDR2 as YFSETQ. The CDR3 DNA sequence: TGCGCCAGCAGCTTGGAAATCGGACAGGGGTTTAGGGGTGGCTACACCTTC. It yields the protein CASSLEIGQGFRGGYTF.

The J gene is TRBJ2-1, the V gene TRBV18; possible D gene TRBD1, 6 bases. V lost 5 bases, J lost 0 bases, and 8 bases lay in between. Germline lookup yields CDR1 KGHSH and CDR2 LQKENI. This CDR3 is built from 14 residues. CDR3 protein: CASSIGGSYNEQFF. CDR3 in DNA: TGTGCCAGCTCAATAGGGGGCTCCTACAATGAGCAGTTCTTC.

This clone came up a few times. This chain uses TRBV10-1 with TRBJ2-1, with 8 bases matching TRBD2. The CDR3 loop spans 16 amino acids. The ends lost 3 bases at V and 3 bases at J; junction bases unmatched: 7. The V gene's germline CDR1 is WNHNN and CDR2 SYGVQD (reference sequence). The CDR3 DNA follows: TGCGCCAGCAGTGAAGTATCGGGAGGGTTCTACAATGAGCAGTTCTTC. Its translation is CASSEVSGGFYNEQFF.

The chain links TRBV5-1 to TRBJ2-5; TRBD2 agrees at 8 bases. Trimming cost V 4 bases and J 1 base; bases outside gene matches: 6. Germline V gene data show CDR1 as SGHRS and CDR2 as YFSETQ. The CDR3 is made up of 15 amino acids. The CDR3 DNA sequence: TGCGCCAGCAGCGCTACTAGCGGATCCCAAGAGACCCAGTACTTC. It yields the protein CASSATSGSQETQYF.

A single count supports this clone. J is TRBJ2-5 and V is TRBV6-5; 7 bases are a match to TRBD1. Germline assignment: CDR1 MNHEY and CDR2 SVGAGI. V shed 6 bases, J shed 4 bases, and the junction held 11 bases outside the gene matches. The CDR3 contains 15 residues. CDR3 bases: TGTGCCAGCAGCCGACAGGGTAGGGGTATAGAGACCCAGTACTTC. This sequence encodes CASSRQGRGIETQYF.

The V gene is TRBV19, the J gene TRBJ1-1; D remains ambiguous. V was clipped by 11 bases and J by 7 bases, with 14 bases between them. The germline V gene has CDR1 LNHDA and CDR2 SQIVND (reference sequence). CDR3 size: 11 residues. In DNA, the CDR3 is TGTGCCGTCAACACGGGGTTTGAAGCTTTCTTT. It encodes CAVNTGFEAFF.

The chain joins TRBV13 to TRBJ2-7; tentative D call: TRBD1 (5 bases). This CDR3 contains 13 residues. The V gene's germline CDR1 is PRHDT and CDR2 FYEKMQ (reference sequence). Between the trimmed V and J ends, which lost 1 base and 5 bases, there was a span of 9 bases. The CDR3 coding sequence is TGTGCCAGCAGCTTAGTAGGGGCCCACGAGCAGTACTTC. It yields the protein CASSLVGAHEQYF.

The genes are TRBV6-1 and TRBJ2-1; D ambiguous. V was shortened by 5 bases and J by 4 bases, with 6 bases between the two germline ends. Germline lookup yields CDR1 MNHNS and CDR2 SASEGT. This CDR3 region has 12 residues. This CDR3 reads CASSQVYNEQFF. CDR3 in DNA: TGTGCCAGCAGTCAGGTTTACAATGAGCAGTTCTTC.

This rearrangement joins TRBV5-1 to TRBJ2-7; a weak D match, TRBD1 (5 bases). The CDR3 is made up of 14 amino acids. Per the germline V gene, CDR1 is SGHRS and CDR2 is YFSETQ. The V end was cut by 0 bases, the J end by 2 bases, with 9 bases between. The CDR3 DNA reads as TGCGCCAGCAGCTTGGCTGCCAGGGCCTACGAGCAGTACTTC. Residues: CASSLAARAYEQYF.

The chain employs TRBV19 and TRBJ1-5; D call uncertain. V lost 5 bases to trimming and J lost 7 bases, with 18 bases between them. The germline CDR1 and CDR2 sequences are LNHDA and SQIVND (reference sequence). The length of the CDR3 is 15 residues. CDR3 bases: TGTGCCAGTAGTGGGTCCGGGAGCTCTATCCAGCCCCAGCATTTT. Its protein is CASSGSGSSIQPQHF.

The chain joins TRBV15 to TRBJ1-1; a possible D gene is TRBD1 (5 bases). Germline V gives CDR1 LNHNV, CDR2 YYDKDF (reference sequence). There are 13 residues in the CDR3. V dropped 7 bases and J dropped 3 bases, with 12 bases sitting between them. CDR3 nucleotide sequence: TGTGCCACCAAGGGGCTTGGAGACACTGAAGCTTTCTTT. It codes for CATKGLGDTEAFF. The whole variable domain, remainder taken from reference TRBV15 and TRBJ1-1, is DAMVIQNPRYQVTQFGKPVTLSCSQTLNHNVMYWYQQKSSQAPKLLFHYYDKDFNNEADTPDNFQSRRPNTSFCFLDIRSPGLGDTAMYLCATKGLGDTEAFFGQGTRLTVV.

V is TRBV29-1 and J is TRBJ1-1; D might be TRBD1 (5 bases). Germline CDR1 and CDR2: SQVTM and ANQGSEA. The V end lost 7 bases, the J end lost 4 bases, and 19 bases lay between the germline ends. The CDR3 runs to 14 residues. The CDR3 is CSAHPLGPSTEAFF. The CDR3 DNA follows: TGCAGCGCCCACCCCTTGGGGCCGAGCACTGAAGCTTTCTTT.

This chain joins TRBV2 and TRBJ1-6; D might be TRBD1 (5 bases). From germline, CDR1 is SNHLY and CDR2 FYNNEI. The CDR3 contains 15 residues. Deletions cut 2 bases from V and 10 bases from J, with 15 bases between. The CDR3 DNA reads TGTGCCAGCAGTGAATGGGGGAACGGGGGGTCACCCCTCCACTTT. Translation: CASSEWGNGGSPLHF.